This T cell receptor (beta chain) stems from a study of blood T cell repertoires in COVID-19. Generated by immunoSEQ multiplex PCR, the TCRdb table keeps only in-frame clones and is missing some. The table includes 70,000 to 95,000 clones, around four fifths detected once. CDR3 length: 16 residues. The germline gives CDR1 SGHVS, CDR2 FNYEAQ. V trimming: 5 bases; J trimming: 0 bases; junction bases outside the gene matches: 8. Sequencing was performed on peripheral blood. This chain links TRBV7-6 with TRBJ2-3; 7 nucleotides align to TRBD2. The receptor comes from a woman in her sixties or seventies with acute or convalescent COVID-19. The CDR3 DNA sequence: TGTGCCAGCAGCCCCACCCAAGCGGGAAGCACAGATACGCAGTATTTT. Protein product: CASSPTQAGSTDTQYF.